This T cell receptor (beta chain) was documented in a study of blood T cell repertoires in COVID-19. Background on the study: Samples representing acute and convalescent COVID-19 were sourced from the United States, Italy and Spain. In each case, the material was cDNA or gDNA derived from T cells, B-cell-depleted T cells, or PBMCs.

Original handling: Counts of nucleated cells, estimated from reference gene primer amplification, were obtained. TCRdb's table, derived via immunoSEQ multiplex PCR, lists solely in-frame clones and lacks some. From that table come the V and J calls and clone size; the DNA was used to work out D and trimming. The sample yields about 220,000 clones, 80% seen once. V lost 5 bases, J lost 0 bases, and 12 bases stayed unmatched. Germline loops: CDR1 SGHAT, CDR2 FQNNGV. The CDR3 covers 18 residues. J is TRBJ2-4 and V is TRBV11-2; 8 nucleotides line up with TRBD1. The clonotype comes from a human donor in a cohort sampled during active COVID-19. The sequencing input was peripheral blood. CDR3 DNA sequence: TGTGCCAGCAGCGAGCGACTTCAGGGGGCCCAAGCCAAAAACATTCAGTACTTC. Translating gives CASSERLQGAQAKNIQYF. Supplemented by reference TRBV11-2 and TRBJ2-4, the full variable domain reads EAGVAQSPRYKIIEKRQSVAFWCNPISGHATLYWYQQILGQGPKLLIQFQNNGVVDDSQLPKDRFSAERLKGVDSTLKIQPAKLEDSAVYLCASSERLQGAQAKNIQYFGAGTRLSVL.